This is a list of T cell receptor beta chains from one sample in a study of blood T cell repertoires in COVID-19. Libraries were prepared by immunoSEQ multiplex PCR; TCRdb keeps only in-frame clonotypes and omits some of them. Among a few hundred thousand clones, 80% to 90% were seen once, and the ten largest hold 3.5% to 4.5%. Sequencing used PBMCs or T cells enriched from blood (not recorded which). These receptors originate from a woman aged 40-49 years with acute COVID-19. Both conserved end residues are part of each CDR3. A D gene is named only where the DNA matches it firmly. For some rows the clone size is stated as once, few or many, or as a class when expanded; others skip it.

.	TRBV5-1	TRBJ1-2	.	TGCGCCAGCGGAAACTCACAGGGTCCCTATGGCTACACCTTC	CASGNSQGPYGYTF
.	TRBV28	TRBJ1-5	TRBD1	TGTGCCAGCATAGGACAGGGAACCCTTAATCAGCCCCAGCATTTT	CASIGQGTLNQPQHF
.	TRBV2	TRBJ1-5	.	TGTGCCAGCAGTGAGTCCCCCGCAGGGGATAATCAGCCCCAGCATTTT	CASSESPAGDNQPQHF
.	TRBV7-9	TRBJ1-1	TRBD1	TGTGCCAGCAGCCCAGGGGGAACTGAAGCTTTCTTT	CASSPGGTEAFF
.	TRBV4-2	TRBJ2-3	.	TGTGCCAGCAGCCAAGTTTCAGGCACAGATACGCAGTATTTT	CASSQVSGTDTQYF
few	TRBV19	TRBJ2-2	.	TGTGCCAGTAGAGGAGGCGGGGAGCTGTTTTTT	CASRGGGELFF
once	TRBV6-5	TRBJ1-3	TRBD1	TGTGCCAGCGGGACAGCCTTACTCTCTGGAAACACCATATATTTT	CASGTALLSGNTIYF
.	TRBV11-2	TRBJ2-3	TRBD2	TGTGCCAGCAGCTTAGGATGGGGCGGGAGTCGCGTAGATACGCAGTATTTT	CASSLGWGGSRVDTQYF
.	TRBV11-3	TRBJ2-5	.	TGTGCCAGCAGCTTAGGGGGAGTAGAGACCCAGTACTTC	CASSLGGVETQYF
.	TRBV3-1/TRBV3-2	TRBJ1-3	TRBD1	TGTGCCAGCAGCCTAACCTGGGACAGCTCTGGAAACACCATATATTTT	CASSLTWDSSGNTIYF
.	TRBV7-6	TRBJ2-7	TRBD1	TGTGCCAGCAGCCTCCGGACAGGGAGCTCCTACGAGCAGTACTTC	CASSLRTGSSYEQYF
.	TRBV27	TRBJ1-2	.	TGTGCCAGCAGCAGGGACACGTTACAAGGGGTTGGCTACACCTTC	CASSRDTLQGVGYTF
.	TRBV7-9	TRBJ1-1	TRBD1	TGTGCCAGCAGCTTCGCTGGACAGGGGCCTGAAGCTTTCTTT	CASSFAGQGPEAFF
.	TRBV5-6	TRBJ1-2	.	TGTGCCAGCAGCTTTTATTCCGATGGCTACACCTTC	CASSFYSDGYTF
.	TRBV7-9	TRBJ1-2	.	TGTGCCAGCAGCTTAGCTCGGAGCTATGGCTACACCTTC	CASSLARSYGYTF
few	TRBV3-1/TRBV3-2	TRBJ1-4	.	TGTGCCAGCAGCAAGGACAGCAAACAAGAAAAACTGTTTTTT	CASSKDSKQEKLFF
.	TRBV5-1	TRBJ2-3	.	TGCGCCAGCAGCCCAGGGGAAACTAGCACAGATACGCAGTATTTT	CASSPGETSTDTQYF
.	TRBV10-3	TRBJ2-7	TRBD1	TGTGCCATCAGTGAGGGGACAGGGGGACCATACGAGCAGTACTTC	CAISEGTGGPYEQYF
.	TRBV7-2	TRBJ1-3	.	TGTGCCAGCAGCTTAGCAGTTGGGTCAGGGGCTGGAAACACCATATATTTT	CASSLAVGSGAGNTIYF
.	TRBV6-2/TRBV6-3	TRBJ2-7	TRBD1	TGTGCCAGCAGTTATACAGGGGGCCCCTACGAGCAGTACTTC	CASSYTGGPYEQYF
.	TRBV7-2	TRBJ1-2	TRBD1	TGTGCCAGCAGCTTGGACAGGGGCCACTATGGCTACACCTTC	CASSLDRGHYGYTF
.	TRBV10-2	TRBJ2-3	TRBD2	TGCGCCAGCACTCTAGCGGGGGGGACAGATACGCAGTATTTT	CASTLAGGTDTQYF